This record concerns one T cell receptor (beta chain) sequence. In the PCR, 60 Vbeta and 13 Jbeta primers were used. This table comes from immunoSEQ multiplex PCR, and its TCRdb copy is limited to in-frame clones, with some not included. The sample has roughly 300,000 clones, 70% to 90% seen once; the top ten hold around 3.7%. The CDR3 extends over 14 amino acids. V dropped 1 base and J dropped 0; count of bases not matched to a gene: 0. Germline V lookup: CDR1 SGHNT, CDR2 YENEEA. The data were obtained in a study of cytomegalovirus exposure and HLA in healthy donors. The sequence was obtained from a middle-aged man in good health and CMV-seropositive. The sample consisted of PBMCs. The chain uses TRBV11-3 and TRBJ2-7; 7 nucleotides align to TRBD1. CDR3 in DNA: TGTGCCAGCAGCTTAGCAGGGGGCTCCTACGAGCAGTACTTC. This encodes CASSLAGGSYEQYF.